This T cell receptor (beta chain) stems from a study of shared clonotypes between healthy human individuals. Naivety among CD8 cells was defined by CD45RO negativity and positive CCR7 selection, thereby excluding terminally differentiated effector memory CD45RA+ cells. TCRdb's copy holds only in-frame clones and misses some; the assay was immunoSEQ multiplex PCR. The table lists about 2.1 million clones, just over 90% of them singletons. The CDR3 consists of 16 residues. V was shortened by 4 bases and J by 0 bases, with 12 bases between the two germline ends. Germline V lookup: CDR1 MNHEY, CDR2 SMNVEV (reference sequence).

Material: naive CD8+ T cells from PBMCs. This sequence joins TRBV27 and TRBJ1-4; D might be TRBD1 (6 bases). This receptor was identified in a man aged 18 to 29 in good health. Some clones in this sample may be carry-over from other donors' samples. The CDR3, as DNA: TGTGCCAGCAGTTCCGACCACAGGGCAACTAATGAAAAACTGTTTTTT. Protein sequence: CASSSDHRATNEKLFF.